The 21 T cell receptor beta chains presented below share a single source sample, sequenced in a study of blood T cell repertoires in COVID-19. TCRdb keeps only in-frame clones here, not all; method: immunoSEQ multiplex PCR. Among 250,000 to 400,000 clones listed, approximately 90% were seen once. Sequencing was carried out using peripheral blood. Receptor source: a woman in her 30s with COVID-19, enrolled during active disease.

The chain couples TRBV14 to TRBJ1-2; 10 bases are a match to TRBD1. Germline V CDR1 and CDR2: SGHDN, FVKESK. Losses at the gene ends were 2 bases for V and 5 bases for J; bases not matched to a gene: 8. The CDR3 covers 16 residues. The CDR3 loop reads CASSQSTGTGVYGYTF. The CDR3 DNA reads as TGTGCCAGCAGCCAAAGCACCGGGACAGGGGTTTATGGCTACACCTTC.

The DNA of the CDR3 is TGTGCCAGCAGCTTACCCCTCCTTAGTAGCACAGATACGCAGTATTTT. Amino acid sequence: CASSLPLLSSTDTQYF. The V and J genes are TRBV5-5 and TRBJ2-3, with no clear D. V gave up 2 bases and J gave up 0 bases, with 13 bases separating them. Germline CDR1 reads SGHKS; CDR2 reads YYEKEE (reference sequence). CDR3 length equals 16 residues.

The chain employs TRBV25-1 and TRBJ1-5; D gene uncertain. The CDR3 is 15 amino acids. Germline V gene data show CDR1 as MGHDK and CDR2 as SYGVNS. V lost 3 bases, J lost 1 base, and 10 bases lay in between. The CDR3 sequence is CASSDWGDSNQPQHF. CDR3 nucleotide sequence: TGTGCCAGCAGTGATTGGGGAGACAGCAATCAGCCCCAGCATTTT. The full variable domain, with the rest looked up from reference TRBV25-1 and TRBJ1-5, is EADIYQTPRYLVIGTGKKITLECSQTMGHDKMYWYQQDPGMELHLIHYSYGVNSTEKGDLSSESTVSRIRTEHFPLTLESARPSHTSQYLCASSDWGDSNQPQHFGDGTRLSIL.

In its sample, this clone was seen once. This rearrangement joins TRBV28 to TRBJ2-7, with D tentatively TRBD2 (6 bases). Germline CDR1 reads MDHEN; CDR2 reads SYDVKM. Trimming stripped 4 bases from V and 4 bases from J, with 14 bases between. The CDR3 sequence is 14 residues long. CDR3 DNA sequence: TGTGCCAGCAGTTCTATACTAGCTCGGTACGAGCAGTACGTC. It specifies CASSSILARYEQYV.

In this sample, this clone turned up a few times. The CDR3 DNA reads as TGTGCCAGCAGTGAGGGGGGGGAAAACAATGAGCAGTTCTTC. Translated: CASSEGGENNEQFF. This chain joins TRBV6-4 and TRBJ2-1, with 7 bases matching TRBD2. Germline values: CDR1 MRHNA, CDR2 SNTAGT. The CDR3 covers 14 residues. The junction had 4 bases not matched to a gene; V was cut back by 3 bases and J by 5 bases.

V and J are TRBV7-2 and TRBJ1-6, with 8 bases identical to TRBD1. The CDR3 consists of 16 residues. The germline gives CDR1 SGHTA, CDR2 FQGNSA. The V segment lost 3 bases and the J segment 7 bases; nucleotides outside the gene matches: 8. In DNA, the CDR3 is TGTGCCAGCAGCTTCGGACAGGGATCGGGGAATTCACCCCTCCACTTT. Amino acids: CASSFGQGSGNSPLHF.

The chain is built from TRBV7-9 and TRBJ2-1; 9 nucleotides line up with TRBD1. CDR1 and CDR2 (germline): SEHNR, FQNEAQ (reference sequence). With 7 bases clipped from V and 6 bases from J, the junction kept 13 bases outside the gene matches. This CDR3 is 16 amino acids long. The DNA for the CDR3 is TGTGCCAGCAACCAAATCCGACAGGGGGGAAGCAATGAGCAGTTCTTC. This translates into CASNQIRQGGSNEQFF.

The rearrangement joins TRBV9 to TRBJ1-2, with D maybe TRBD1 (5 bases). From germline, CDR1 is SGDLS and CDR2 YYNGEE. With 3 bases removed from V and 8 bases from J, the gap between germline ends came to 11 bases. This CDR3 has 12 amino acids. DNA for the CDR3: TGTGCCAGCAGCGGACCCAGGGAAGGCTACACCTTC. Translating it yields CASSGPREGYTF. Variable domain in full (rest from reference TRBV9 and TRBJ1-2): DSGVTQTPKHLITATGQRVTLRCSPRSGDLSVYWYQQSLDQGLQFLIQYYNGEERAKGNILERFSAQQFPDLHSELNLSSLELGDSALYFCASSGPREGYTFGSGTRLTVV.

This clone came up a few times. CDR3 nucleotide sequence: TGTGCCAGCAGTAGGGGCGGACAGAGCTATGGCTACACCTTC. Translating gives CASSRGGQSYGYTF. This rearrangement joins TRBV28 to TRBJ1-2, with TRBD1 as a possible D gene (6 bases). The CDR3 runs 14 residues. Germline-derived CDR1 and CDR2 are MDHEN and SYDVKM. The V and J ends lost 5 bases and 4 bases respectively, with 14 bases between them.

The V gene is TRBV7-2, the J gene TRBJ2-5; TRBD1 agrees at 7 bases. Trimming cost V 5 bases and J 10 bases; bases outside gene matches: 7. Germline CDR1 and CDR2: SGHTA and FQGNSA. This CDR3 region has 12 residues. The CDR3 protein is CASSQQGLHQYF. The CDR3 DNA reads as TGTGCCAGCAGCCAACAGGGGCTCCACCAGTACTTC.

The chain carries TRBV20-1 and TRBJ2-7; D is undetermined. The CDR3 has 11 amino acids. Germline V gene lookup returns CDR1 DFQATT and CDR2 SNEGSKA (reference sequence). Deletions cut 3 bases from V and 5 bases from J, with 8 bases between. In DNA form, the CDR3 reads TGCAGTGCTAGCGGTCCCCACGAGCAGTACTTC. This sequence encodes CSASGPHEQYF.

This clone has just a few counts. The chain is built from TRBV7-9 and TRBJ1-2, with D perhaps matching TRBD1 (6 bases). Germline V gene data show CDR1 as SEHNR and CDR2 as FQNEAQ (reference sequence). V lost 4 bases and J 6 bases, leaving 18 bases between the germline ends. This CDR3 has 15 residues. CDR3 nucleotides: TGTGCCAGCAGCTCTCGGACCAGGGGTCCCCATGGCTACACCTTC. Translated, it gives CASSSRTRGPHGYTF.

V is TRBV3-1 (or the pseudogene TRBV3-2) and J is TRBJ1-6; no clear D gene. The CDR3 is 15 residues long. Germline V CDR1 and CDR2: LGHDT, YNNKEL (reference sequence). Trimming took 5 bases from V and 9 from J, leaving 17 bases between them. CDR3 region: CASSIGGLTGSPLHF. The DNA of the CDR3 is TGTGCCAGCAGCATTGGTGGACTAACGGGTTCACCCCTCCACTTT.

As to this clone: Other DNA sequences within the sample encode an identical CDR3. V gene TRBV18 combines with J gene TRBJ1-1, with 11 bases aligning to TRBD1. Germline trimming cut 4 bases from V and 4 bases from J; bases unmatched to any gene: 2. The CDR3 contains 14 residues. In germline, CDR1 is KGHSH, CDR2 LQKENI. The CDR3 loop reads CASSQGQGVTEAFF. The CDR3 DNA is TGTGCCAGCTCACAGGGACAGGGGGTCACTGAAGCTTTCTTT.

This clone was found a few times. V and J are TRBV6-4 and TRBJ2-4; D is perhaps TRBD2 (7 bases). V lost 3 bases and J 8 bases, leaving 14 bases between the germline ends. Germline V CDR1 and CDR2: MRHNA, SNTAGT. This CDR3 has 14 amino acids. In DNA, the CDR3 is TGTGCCAGCAGTGATGGGGGGGCCGGGGACATTCAGTACTTC. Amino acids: CASSDGGAGDIQYF.

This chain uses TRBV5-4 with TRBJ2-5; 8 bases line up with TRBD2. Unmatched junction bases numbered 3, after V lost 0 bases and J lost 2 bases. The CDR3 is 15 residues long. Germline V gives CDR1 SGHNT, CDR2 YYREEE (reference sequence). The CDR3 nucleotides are TGTGCCAGCAGCTTGGCGCGGGGGGTGCAAGAGACCCAGTACTTC. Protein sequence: CASSLARGVQETQYF.

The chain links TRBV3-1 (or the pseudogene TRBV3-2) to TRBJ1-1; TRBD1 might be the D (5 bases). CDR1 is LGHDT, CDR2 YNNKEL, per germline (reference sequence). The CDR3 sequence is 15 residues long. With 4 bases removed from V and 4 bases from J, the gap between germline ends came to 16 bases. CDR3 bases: TGTGCCAGCAGCCGAGGAGGGGCGGCTAGCACTGAAGCTTTCTTT. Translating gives CASSRGGAASTEAFF.

CDR3 sequence reads: CASSQSRAGGYTF. CDR3 nucleotide sequence: TGTGCCAGCAGCCAATCCCGGGCGGGGGGCTACACCTTC. The gene calls are TRBV3-1 (or the pseudogene TRBV3-2) and TRBJ1-2, with D uncertain. V lost 2 bases and J lost 8, with 12 bases in between. The CDR3 has 13 residues. CDR1 is LGHDT and CDR2 is YNNKEL in the germline V gene (reference sequence).

The CDR3 DNA reads as TGTGCCAGCAGTCCCCCGGGACAGGGGAACACTGAAGCTTTCTTT. Its protein product is CASSPPGQGNTEAFF. The chain employs TRBV25-1 and TRBJ1-1; 9 nucleotides match TRBD1. Trimming at V came to 5 bases and at J to 1 base, leaving 5 bases not matched to a gene. The CDR3 length is 15 residues. Germline V CDR1 and CDR2: MGHDK, SYGVNS.

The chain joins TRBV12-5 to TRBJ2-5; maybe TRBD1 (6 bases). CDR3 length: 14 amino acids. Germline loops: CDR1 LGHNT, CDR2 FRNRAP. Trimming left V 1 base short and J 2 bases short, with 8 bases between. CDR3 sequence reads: CASGLGTAQETQYF. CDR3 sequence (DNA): TGTGCTAGTGGTTTGGGGACAGCTCAAGAGACCCAGTACTTC.

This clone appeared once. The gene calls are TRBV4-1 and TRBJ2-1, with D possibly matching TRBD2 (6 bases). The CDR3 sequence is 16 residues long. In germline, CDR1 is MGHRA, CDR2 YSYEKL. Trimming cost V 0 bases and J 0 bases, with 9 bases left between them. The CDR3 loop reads CASSQDAGSSYNEQFF. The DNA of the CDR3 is TGCGCCAGCAGCCAAGATGCGGGAAGCTCCTACAATGAGCAGTTCTTC.